These 16 T cell receptor beta chains were sequenced from one sample in a study of blood T cell repertoires in COVID-19. The repertoire was sequenced with immunoSEQ multiplex PCR; TCRdb's copy has only in-frame clones and lacks some. Altogether some 200,000 clones are present, about 86% being singletons, with the ten largest covering 14%. Sample: peripheral blood. These receptors came from a man younger than 45 with active or convalescent COVID-19.

The chain combines TRBV7-2 with TRBJ2-7; D might be TRBD1 (5 bases). The germline gives CDR1 SGHTA, CDR2 FQGNSA. V lost 11 bases and J lost 0, with 11 bases in between. The CDR3 length is 12 residues. The CDR3, as DNA: TGTGCCGGGGCGGATAGCTCCTACGAGCAGTACTTC. This translates into CAGADSSYEQYF.

This clone was counted a single time. V is TRBV10-3 and J is TRBJ2-1; 8 bases match TRBD2. CDR1 is ENHRY, CDR2 SYGVKD, per germline. CDR3 length equals 16 residues. Trimming removed 2 bases from V and 7 bases from J; junction bases left unmatched: 10. CDR3 nucleotide sequence: TGTGCCATCAGTGAGAGGAGTAGCGGGACTAGTAATGAGCAGTTCTTC. Its protein product is CAISERSSGTSNEQFF.

V usage is TRBV11-2 and J usage is TRBJ2-1; 13 bases align to TRBD2. The trim removed 5 bases at V and 4 bases at J, leaving 5 bases unmatched. The germline V gene has CDR1 SGHAT and CDR2 FQNNGV. The CDR3 is 16 amino acids. The CDR3 coding sequence is TGTGCCAGCAGCCCAAGGACTAGCGGGAGTTACAATGAGCAGTTCTTC. It encodes CASSPRTSGSYNEQFF.

This clone was seen once. The rearrangement uses TRBV4-3 and TRBJ2-1, with no clear D. CDR3 size: 16 residues. CDR1 and CDR2 (germline): LGHNA, YSLEER. V was cut by 1 base and J by 0 bases, with 10 bases left in between. CDR3: CASSQGAPSSYNEQFF. Here the CDR3 DNA reads TGCGCCAGCAGCCAAGGGGCCCCAAGCTCCTACAATGAGCAGTTCTTC.

The chain recombines TRBV30 with TRBJ2-7; D may be TRBD1 (6 bases). The CDR3 length is 10 residues. Looked up from germline, CDR1 is GTSNPN and CDR2 is SVGIG (reference sequence). V gave up 8 bases and J gave up 3 bases, with 8 bases separating them. CDR3 sequence (DNA): TGTGCCGGGGGCCTCTACGAGCAGTACTTC. Translated: CAGGLYEQYF. Complete variable domain (other parts from reference TRBV30 and TRBJ2-7): SQTIHQWPATLVQPVGSPLSLECTVEGTSNPNLYWYRQAAGRGLQLLFYSVGIGQISSEVPQNLSASRPQDRQFILSSKKLLLSDSGFYLCAGGLYEQYFGPGTRLTVT.

V is TRBV4-1 and J is TRBJ2-7, with D maybe TRBD2 (7 bases). Germline V gene data show CDR1 as MGHRA and CDR2 as YSYEKL. The CDR3 consists of 14 residues. Trimming took 5 bases from V and 2 from J, leaving 13 bases between them. In DNA form, the CDR3 reads TGCGCCAGCAGCTTAGGGGGGGAGACCTACGAGCAGTACTTC. Translating gives CASSLGGETYEQYF.

The chain joins TRBV29-1 to TRBJ1-1; 8 bases map to TRBD1. Germline V gene data show CDR1 as SQVTM and CDR2 as ANQGSEA. V trimming: 6 bases; J trimming: 5 bases; junction bases outside the gene matches: 8. The CDR3 covers 13 residues. The CDR3 DNA follows: TGCAGCGTGCCCGGACAGGGTCGGACTGAAGCTTTCTTT. Residues: CSVPGQGRTEAFF.

This clone showed up just a few times. The chain couples TRBV19 to TRBJ1-2; D is possibly TRBD1 (5 bases). Germline CDR1 and CDR2: LNHDA and SQIVND (reference sequence). The CDR3 runs 15 residues. The germline V and J ends were trimmed by 0 bases and 4 bases, with 12 bases remaining between them. The CDR3 protein is CASSIEKGLSYGYTF. The CDR3 nucleotides read TGTGCCAGTAGTATAGAGAAGGGGCTAAGCTATGGCTACACCTTC.

This rearrangement joins TRBV6-4 to TRBJ1-2, with D perhaps TRBD1 (5 bases). The V gene lost 0 bases and the J gene lost 3 bases, with 20 bases spanning the gap. This CDR3 has 18 residues. CDR1 and CDR2 (germline): MRHNA, SNTAGT. This CDR3 reads CASSDSRHLDGADYGYTF. The CDR3 coding sequence is TGTGCCAGCAGTGACTCGAGGCACTTGGATGGGGCGGACTATGGCTACACCTTC.

V and J are TRBV2 and TRBJ2-1; 15 nucleotides line up with TRBD2. The ends lost 7 bases at V and 6 bases at J; junction bases unmatched: 13. CDR1 is SNHLY and CDR2 is FYNNEI in the germline V gene. The CDR3 covers 18 residues. CDR3 in DNA: TGTGCCAGCAAACCGGGACTAGCGGGGGGCCGACGAATCAATGAGCAGTTCTTC. Protein product: CASKPGLAGGRRINEQFF.

J is TRBJ2-2 and V is TRBV7-9, with 7 positions matching TRBD2. With 7 bases clipped from V and 7 bases from J, the junction kept 9 bases outside the gene matches. Germline V lookup: CDR1 SEHNR, CDR2 FQNEAQ (reference sequence). This CDR3 region has 14 residues. The CDR3 loop is CASTIGAGHGELFF. The DNA of the CDR3 is TGTGCCAGCACCATAGGAGCGGGGCACGGGGAGCTGTTTTTT.

The chain joins TRBV5-5 to TRBJ2-7; 8 bases line up with TRBD1. Germline CDR1 reads SGHKS; CDR2 reads YYEKEE (reference sequence). The CDR3 is 13 amino acids. V was pared by 5 bases and J by 3 bases, with 4 bases of the junction left unmatched. The CDR3 sequence: CASRPGQGYEQYF. CDR3 DNA sequence: TGTGCCAGCAGACCCGGACAGGGCTACGAGCAGTACTTC. Using reference TRBV5-5 and TRBJ2-7 for the parts outside the CDR3, the full variable domain is DAGVTQSPTHLIKTRGQQVTLRCSPISGHKSVSWYQQVLGQGPQFIFQYYEKEERGRGNFPDRFSARQFPNYSSELNVNALLLGDSALYLCASRPGQGYEQYFGPGTRLTVT.

This clone has a handful of counts. The rearrangement joins TRBV5-5 to TRBJ1-5; a weak D match, TRBD1 (5 bases). Per germline, CDR1 SGHKS and CDR2 YYEKEE (reference sequence). Trimming took off 2 bases at V and 0 bases at J, with 9 bases between the two ends. The CDR3 spans 15 residues. The CDR3 reads CASSFSGYSNQPQHF. The CDR3 region has the DNA TGTGCCAGCAGCTTTTCAGGGTATAGCAATCAGCCCCAGCATTTT.

The chain recombines TRBV28 with TRBJ2-2; maybe TRBD2 (6 bases). Per germline, CDR1 MDHEN and CDR2 SYDVKM. The V end was cut by 4 bases, the J end by 3 bases, with 12 bases between. The CDR3 has 15 amino acids. The CDR3 protein is CASSSGDVDTGELFF. CDR3 nucleotide sequence: TGTGCCAGCAGTTCGGGGGACGTCGACACCGGGGAGCTGTTTTTT.

The CDR3 coding sequence is TGTGCCAGCAGCCAGGACAGGTGGGACACTGAAGCTTTCTTT. This codes for CASSQDRWDTEAFF. The chain couples TRBV7-8 to TRBJ1-1; 7 nucleotides line up with TRBD1. Germline V gene data show CDR1 as SGHVS and CDR2 as FQNEAQ. J was trimmed by 3 bases and V by 5 bases; bases with no gene match: 6. The CDR3 is 14 amino acids.

This chain uses TRBV6-5 with TRBJ1-1; the D gene is possibly TRBD1 (5 bases). The V end lost 5 bases, the J end lost 5 bases, and 18 bases lay between the germline ends. Germline CDR1 is MNHEY and CDR2 is SVGAGI. The CDR3 totals 15 residues. The CDR3 sequence: CASSPPDRRGTEAFF. In nucleotides, the CDR3 is TGTGCCAGCAGTCCCCCGGACCGGAGGGGAACTGAAGCTTTCTTT.